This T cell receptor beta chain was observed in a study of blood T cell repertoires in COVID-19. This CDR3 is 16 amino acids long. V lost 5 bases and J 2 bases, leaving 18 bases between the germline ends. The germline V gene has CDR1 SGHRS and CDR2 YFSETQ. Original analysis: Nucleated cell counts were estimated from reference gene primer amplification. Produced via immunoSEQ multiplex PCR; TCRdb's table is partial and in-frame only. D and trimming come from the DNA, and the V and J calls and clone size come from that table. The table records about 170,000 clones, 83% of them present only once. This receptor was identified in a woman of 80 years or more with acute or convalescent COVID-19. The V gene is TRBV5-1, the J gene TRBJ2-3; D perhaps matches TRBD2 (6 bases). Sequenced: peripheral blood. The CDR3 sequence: CASRPALASLTDTQYF. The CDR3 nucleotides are TGCGCCAGCAGACCGGCGCTAGCGTCGCTCACAGATACGCAGTATTTT.